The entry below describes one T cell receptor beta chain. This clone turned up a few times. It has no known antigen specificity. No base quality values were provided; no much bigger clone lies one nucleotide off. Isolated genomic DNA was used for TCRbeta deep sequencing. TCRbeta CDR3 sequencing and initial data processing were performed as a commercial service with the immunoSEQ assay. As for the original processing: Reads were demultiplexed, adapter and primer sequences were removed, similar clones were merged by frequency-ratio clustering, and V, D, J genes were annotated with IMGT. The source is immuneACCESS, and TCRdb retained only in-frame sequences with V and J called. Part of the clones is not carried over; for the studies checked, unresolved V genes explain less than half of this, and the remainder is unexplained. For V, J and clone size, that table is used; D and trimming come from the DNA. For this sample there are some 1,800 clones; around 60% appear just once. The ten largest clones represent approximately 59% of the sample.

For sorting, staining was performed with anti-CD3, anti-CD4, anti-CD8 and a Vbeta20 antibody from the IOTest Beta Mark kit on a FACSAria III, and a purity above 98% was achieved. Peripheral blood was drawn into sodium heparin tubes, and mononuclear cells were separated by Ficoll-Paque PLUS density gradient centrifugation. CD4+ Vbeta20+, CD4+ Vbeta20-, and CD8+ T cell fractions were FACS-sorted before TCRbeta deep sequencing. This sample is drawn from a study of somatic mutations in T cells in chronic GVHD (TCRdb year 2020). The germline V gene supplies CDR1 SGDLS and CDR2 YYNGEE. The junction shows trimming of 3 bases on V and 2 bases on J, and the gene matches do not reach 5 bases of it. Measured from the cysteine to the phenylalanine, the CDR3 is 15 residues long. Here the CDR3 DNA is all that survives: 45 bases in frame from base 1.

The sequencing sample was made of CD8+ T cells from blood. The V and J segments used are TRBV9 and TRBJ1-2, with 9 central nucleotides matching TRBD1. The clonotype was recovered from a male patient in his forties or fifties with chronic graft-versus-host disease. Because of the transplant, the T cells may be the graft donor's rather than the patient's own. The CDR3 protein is CASSGHGQGNYGYTF. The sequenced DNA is TGTGCCAGCAGCGGACATGGACAGGGGAACTATGGCTACACCTTC.